This T cell receptor (beta chain) was recorded in a study of memory CD4+ T cells and cytomegalovirus serostatus. Per germline, CDR1 LGHNA and CDR2 YSLEER. The CDR3 consists of 19 residues. The V gene end was trimmed by 2 bases and the J gene end by 4 bases; junction bases not matched to a gene: 11. Sequenced by immunoSEQ multiplex PCR; TCRdb stores in-frame clones only, minus some. This table has about 52,000 clones, 80% to 90% appearing once. Single viable CD3+CD4+CD8-CD45RO+ cells were sorted as the memory CD4+ T cells. CMV serostatus came from serum IgG against pp150, pp28, p38, p52. The TCR sequence derives from an adult in good health and CMV-seropositive. The chain has TRBV4-3 and TRBJ2-1; 13 bases align to TRBD2. Sequencing was carried out using memory CD4+ T cells from blood. Written as DNA, the CDR3 is TGCGCCAGCAGCCAAATACTAGCGGGAGGGCCAACTCCTTACAATGAGCAGTTCTTC. It encodes CASSQILAGGPTPYNEQFF.